These 23 T cell receptor beta chains originate from one sample sequenced in a study of blood T cell repertoires in COVID-19. The method was immunoSEQ multiplex PCR; TCRdb's version includes in-frame clones alone and lacks a portion of them. The sample consists of under 300,000 clones, roughly nine tenths of them appearing once. Input material: peripheral blood. These receptors were collected from a woman in her thirties or forties who had recovered from COVID-19.

This clone has just a few counts. V usage is TRBV30 and J usage is TRBJ1-6; no firm D call. Trimming removed 1 base from V and 10 bases from J, with 20 bases in between. CDR3 length: 16 residues. In germline, CDR1 is GTSNPN, CDR2 SVGIG (reference sequence). The CDR3 loop is CAWSALSGLAGSPLHF. For the CDR3, the DNA is TGTGCCTGGAGTGCGCTGTCGGGCCTAGCTGGGTCACCCCTCCACTTT.

The chain is built from TRBV6-5 and TRBJ1-5; 7 nucleotides align to TRBD1. Germline lookup yields CDR1 MNHEY and CDR2 SVGAGI. This CDR3 has 14 residues. The V gene end was trimmed by 6 bases and the J gene end by 2 bases; junction bases not matched to a gene: 4. The CDR3 DNA follows: TGTGCCAGCAGCGGGACAGTTGGCAATCAGCCCCAGCATTTT. Encoded protein: CASSGTVGNQPQHF.

The chain has TRBV4-1 and TRBJ1-5; unclear D gene. The V gene lost 0 bases and the J gene lost 2 bases, with 8 bases spanning the gap. Germline CDR1 reads MGHRA; CDR2 reads YSYEKL. The CDR3 is 15 amino acids. The CDR3 DNA reads TGCGCCAGCAGCCAAGACCACCAGGGCAATCAGCCCCAGCATTTT. Residues: CASSQDHQGNQPQHF.

The V gene is TRBV5-8, the J gene TRBJ2-1; D is perhaps TRBD1 (7 bases). The germline V gene has CDR1 SGHTS and CDR2 YDEGEE. The CDR3 extends over 12 amino acids. CDR3 sequence: CAVEGARNEQFF. The CDR3 coding sequence is TGTGCGGTGGAGGGGGCGAGGAATGAGCAGTTCTTC.

The rearrangement links TRBV6-5 to TRBJ1-2; TRBD1 is a possible D gene (5 bases). This CDR3 region has 15 residues. V lost 0 bases to trimming and J lost 3 bases, with 11 bases between them. Germline CDR1 and CDR2: MNHEY and SVGAGI. The CDR3 sequence is CASSYSPTGDYGYTF. CDR3 sequence (DNA): TGTGCCAGCAGTTACTCTCCAACAGGAGACTATGGCTACACCTTC.

This sequence joins TRBV6-4 and TRBJ2-3; 8 positions match TRBD2. Germline assignment: CDR1 MRHNA and CDR2 SNTAGT. The CDR3 is 15 residues long. The J segment lost 0 bases and the V segment lost 5 bases, leaving 4 bases of the junction unmatched. CDR3 sequence (DNA): TGTGCCAGCAGTATTATAGCGGGAAGCACAGATACGCAGTATTTT. It encodes CASSIIAGSTDTQYF.

The V gene is TRBV19, the J gene TRBJ2-2, with D tentatively TRBD2 (5 bases). The germline V gene has CDR1 LNHDA and CDR2 SQIVND (reference sequence). This CDR3 is 15 amino acids long. V lost 2 bases and J 6 bases, leaving 13 bases between the germline ends. In DNA, the CDR3 is TGTGCCAGTAGTATATTCGGGAAAGGACCCGGGGAGCTGTTTTTT. Protein sequence: CASSIFGKGPGELFF.

The chain carries TRBV24-1 and TRBJ1-1, with TRBD1 as a possible D gene (5 bases). The germline V gene has CDR1 KGHDR and CDR2 SFDVKD. Trimming took off 0 bases at V and 6 bases at J, with 10 bases between the two ends. The CDR3 has 14 amino acids. The CDR3 coding sequence is TGTGCCACCAGTGATTTGTTTTGGGGCGCTGAAGCTTTCTTT. It translates to CATSDLFWGAEAFF.

This sequence joins TRBV3-1 (or the pseudogene TRBV3-2) and TRBJ2-1; 10 nucleotides line up with TRBD2. The germline gives CDR1 LGHDT, CDR2 YNNKEL (reference sequence). Losses at the gene ends were 0 bases for V and 4 bases for J; bases not matched to a gene: 15. The CDR3 consists of 20 residues. CDR3 DNA: TGTGCCAGCAGCCAAGAGTGGCTAGCGGGAGATCCCCGGCGATACAATGAGCAGTTCTTC. Residues: CASSQEWLAGDPRRYNEQFF.

This clone was detected a few times. This chain links TRBV7-8 with TRBJ1-1; TRBD1 is a possible D gene (5 bases). The CDR3 is 16 residues long. The V and J ends lost 0 bases and 5 bases respectively, with 16 bases between them. From germline, CDR1 is SGHVS and CDR2 FQNEAQ. The CDR3 spells CASSLAVNIGGTEAFF. The CDR3 nucleotides are TGTGCCAGCAGCTTAGCGGTTAATATCGGGGGGACTGAAGCTTTCTTT.

This clone was detected only once. CDR3 coding DNA: TGTGCCAGCAGTTTTACAGGGCCCGAGCAGTACTTC. Amino acid sequence: CASSFTGPEQYF. The chain is built from TRBV12-3 or TRBV12-4 and TRBJ2-7, with a weak D call TRBD1 (6 bases). V lost 3 bases, J lost 6 bases, and 9 bases lay in between. The CDR3 totals 12 residues.

CDR3 sequence (DNA): TGTGCCAGCAGCCTGGGACTAGCGGGAGTCGAGCAGTTCTTC. This translates into CASSLGLAGVEQFF. The J gene is TRBJ2-1, the V gene TRBV3-1 (or the pseudogene TRBV3-2); 14 bases are shared with TRBD2. The CDR3 is 14 amino acids. V lost 4 bases to trimming and J lost 10 bases; unmatched junction nucleotides: 3. The germline V gene has CDR1 LGHDT and CDR2 YNNKEL (reference sequence).

This clone was detected once. This chain links TRBV5-1 with TRBJ1-1; 9 bases agree with TRBD1. The CDR3 runs to 16 residues. V lost 0 bases to trimming and J lost 1 base; unmatched junction nucleotides: 4. Germline values: CDR1 SGHRS, CDR2 YFSETQ. Here the CDR3 reads CASSLAPTGGNTEAFF. In nucleotides, the CDR3 is TGCGCCAGCAGCTTGGCCCCGACAGGGGGGAACACTGAAGCTTTCTTT.

This chain connects TRBV6-5 to TRBJ2-1, with no clear D. Germline assignment: CDR1 MNHEY and CDR2 SVGAGI. V was cut by 6 bases and J by 6 bases, with 15 bases left in between. This CDR3 has 14 residues. The CDR3 here is CASRPLQSGNEQFF. CDR3 nucleotide sequence: TGTGCCAGCAGACCACTCCAATCGGGCAATGAGCAGTTCTTC.

This chain uses TRBV23-1 with TRBJ2-4; D gene ambiguous. TRBV23-1 has ORF status, its function being uncertain. The ends were cut back, 0 bases at V and 1 base at J, with 13 bases in the middle. CDR3 length: 17 amino acids. For the CDR3, the DNA is TGCGCCAGCAGTCAATCTAGCTGGTCAAAGGCCAAAAACATTCAGTACTTC. It translates to CASSQSSWSKAKNIQYF.

The rearrangement links TRBV7-2 to TRBJ2-6; 9 bases match TRBD1. The CDR3 covers 15 residues. The V and J ends lost 3 bases and 8 bases, in that order; junction bases with no gene match: 5. Germline V CDR1 and CDR2: SGHTA, FQGNSA. CDR3 sequence: CASSLGQGGTNVLTF. Here the CDR3 DNA reads TGTGCCAGCAGCTTGGGACAGGGCGGTACCAACGTCCTGACTTTC. Using reference TRBV7-2 and TRBJ2-6 for the parts outside the CDR3, the full variable domain is GAGVSQSPSNKVTEKGKDVELRCDPISGHTALYWYRQSLGQGLEFLIYFQGNSAPDKSGLPSDRFSAERTGGSVSTLTIQRTQQEDSAVYLCASSLGQGGTNVLTFGAGSRLTVL.

This clone turned up a few times. V gene TRBV12-5 combines with J gene TRBJ1-1, with 8 bases matching TRBD1. Trimming at V came to 4 bases and at J to 4 bases, leaving 14 bases not matched to a gene. This CDR3 is built from 17 residues. Per the germline V gene, CDR1 is LGHNT and CDR2 is FRNRAP. CDR3 sequence (DNA): TGTGCTAGTGGTTCCACCCTCGGGACAGGTTTGCGCACTGAAGCTTTCTTT. It codes for CASGSTLGTGLRTEAFF.

The table lists this clone with a few counts. The rearrangement links TRBV11-3 to TRBJ1-2; TRBD1 aligns across 8 bases. CDR1 is SGHNT, CDR2 YENEEA, per germline. Trimming at V came to 5 bases and at J to 3 bases, leaving 8 bases not matched to a gene. This CDR3 region has 15 residues. CDR3 region: CASSPSGGVYYGYTF. The CDR3 DNA follows: TGTGCCAGCAGCCCCTCAGGGGGCGTTTACTATGGCTACACCTTC. Using reference TRBV11-3 and TRBJ1-2 for the parts outside the CDR3, the full variable domain is EAGVVQSPRYKIIEKKQPVAFWCNPISGHNTLYWYLQNLGQGPELLIRYENEEAVDDSQLPKDRFSAERLKGVDSTLKIQPAELGDSAVYLCASSPSGGVYYGYTFGSGTRLTVV.

The chain employs TRBV18 and TRBJ2-1; 8 nucleotides agree with TRBD2. J gave up 6 bases and V 6 bases, and 25 bases lay outside the gene matches. The CDR3 is made up of 20 amino acids. CDR1 and CDR2 (germline): KGHSH, LQKENI. The DNA for the CDR3 is TGTGCCAGCTCTCCCGACGGACTAGCAACCTTTATCCCTAAGGGCAATGAGCAGTTCTTC. It translates to CASSPDGLATFIPKGNEQFF.

V is TRBV5-1 and J is TRBJ2-1, with 10 bases aligning to TRBD1. V gave up 3 bases and J gave up 5 bases; unmatched junction bases: 5. Germline lookup yields CDR1 SGHRS and CDR2 YFSETQ. The CDR3 length is 15 residues. CDR3 sequence (DNA): TGCGCCAGCAGCTCAACCGGGACAGGGGACAATGAGCAGTTCTTC. Amino acid sequence: CASSSTGTGDNEQFF.

The chain couples TRBV29-1 to TRBJ2-3; 10 bases align to TRBD2. Per germline, CDR1 SQVTM and CDR2 ANQGSEA. With 4 bases clipped from V and 0 bases from J, the junction kept 4 bases outside the gene matches. The CDR3 is made up of 15 amino acids. The CDR3 nucleotides are TGCAGCGTTGGACTAGCGGGTGGTAGCACAGATACGCAGTATTTT. Translation: CSVGLAGGSTDTQYF.

This chain joins TRBV11-3 and TRBJ2-7; D is undetermined. The CDR3 covers 13 residues. Germline V gene sequence: CDR1 SGHNT, CDR2 YENEEA. V lost 0 bases, J lost 2 bases, and 5 bases lay in between. CDR3 nucleotides: TGTGCCAGCAGCTTAGATGGGCCCTACGAGCAGTACTTC. Protein product: CASSLDGPYEQYF.

J is TRBJ2-5 and V is TRBV9; D uncertain. Trimming took off 3 bases at V and 5 bases at J, with 11 bases between the two ends. Germline V gene lookup returns CDR1 SGDLS and CDR2 YYNGEE. The length of the CDR3 is 13 residues. CDR3 region: CASSASHFETQYF. Here the CDR3 DNA reads TGTGCCAGCAGCGCTTCCCACTTTGAGACCCAGTACTTC.